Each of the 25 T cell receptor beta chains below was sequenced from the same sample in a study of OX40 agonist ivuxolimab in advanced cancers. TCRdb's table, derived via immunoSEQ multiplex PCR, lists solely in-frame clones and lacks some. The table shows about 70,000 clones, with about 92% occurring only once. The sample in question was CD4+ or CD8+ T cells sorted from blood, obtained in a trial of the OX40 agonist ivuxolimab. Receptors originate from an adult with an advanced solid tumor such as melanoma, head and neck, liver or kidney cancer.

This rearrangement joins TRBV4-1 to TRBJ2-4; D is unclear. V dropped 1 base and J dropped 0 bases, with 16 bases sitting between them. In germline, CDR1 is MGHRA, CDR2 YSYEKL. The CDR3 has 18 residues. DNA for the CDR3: TGCGCCAGCAGCCAAGGGATGGGCCGCGAAGTAGCCAAAAACATTCAGTACTTC. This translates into CASSQGMGREVAKNIQYF.

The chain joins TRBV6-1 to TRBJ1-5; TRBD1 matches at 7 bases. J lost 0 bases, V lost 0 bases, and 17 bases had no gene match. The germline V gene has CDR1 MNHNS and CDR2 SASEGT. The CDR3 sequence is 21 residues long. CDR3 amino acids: CASSEAREDRWLVSSNQPQHF. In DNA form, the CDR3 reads TGTGCCAGCAGTGAAGCGCGAGAGGACAGGTGGTTAGTGTCTAGCAATCAGCCCCAGCATTTT.

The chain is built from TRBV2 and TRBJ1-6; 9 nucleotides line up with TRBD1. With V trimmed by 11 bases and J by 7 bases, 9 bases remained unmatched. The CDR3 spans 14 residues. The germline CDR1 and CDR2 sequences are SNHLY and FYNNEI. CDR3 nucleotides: TGTGCCGCACGGGGGGGGACAGGGAATTCACCCCTCCACTTT. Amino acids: CAARGGTGNSPLHF.

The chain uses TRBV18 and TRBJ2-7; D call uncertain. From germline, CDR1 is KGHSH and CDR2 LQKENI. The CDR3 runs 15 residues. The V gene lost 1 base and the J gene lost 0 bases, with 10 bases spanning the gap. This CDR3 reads CASSPRGMSSYEQYF. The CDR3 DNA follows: TGTGCCAGCTCACCACGGGGAATGAGCTCCTACGAGCAGTACTTC.

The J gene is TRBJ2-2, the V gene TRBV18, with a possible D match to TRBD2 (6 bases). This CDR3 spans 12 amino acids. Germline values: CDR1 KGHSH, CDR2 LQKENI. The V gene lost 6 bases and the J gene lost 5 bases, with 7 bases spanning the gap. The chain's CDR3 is CASSRGTGELFF. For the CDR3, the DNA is TGTGCCAGCTCTCGGGGGACCGGGGAGCTGTTTTTT.

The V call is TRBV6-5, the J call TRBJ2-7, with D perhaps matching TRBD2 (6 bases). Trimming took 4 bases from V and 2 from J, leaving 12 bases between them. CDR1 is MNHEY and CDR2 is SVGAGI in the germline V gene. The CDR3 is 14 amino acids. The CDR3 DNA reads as TGTGCCAGCAGTTTAAGGGCGGGAACCTACGAGCAGTACTTC. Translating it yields CASSLRAGTYEQYF.

In nucleotides, the CDR3 is TGTGCCAGTACCGACAGGGGCCCCACTGATACGCAGTATTTT. It yields the protein CASTDRGPTDTQYF. The chain links TRBV19 to TRBJ2-3, with TRBD1 identical over 8 bases. The CDR3 sequence is 14 residues long. In germline, CDR1 is LNHDA, CDR2 SQIVND (reference sequence). The J segment lost 6 bases and the V segment lost 7 bases, leaving 9 bases of the junction unmatched.

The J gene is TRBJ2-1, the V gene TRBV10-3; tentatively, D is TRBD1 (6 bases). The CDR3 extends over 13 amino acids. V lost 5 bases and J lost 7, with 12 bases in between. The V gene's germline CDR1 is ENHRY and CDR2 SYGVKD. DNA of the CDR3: TGTGCCATCAGTCCGATTAGGGGGAATGAGCAGTTCTTC. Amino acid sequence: CAISPIRGNEQFF.

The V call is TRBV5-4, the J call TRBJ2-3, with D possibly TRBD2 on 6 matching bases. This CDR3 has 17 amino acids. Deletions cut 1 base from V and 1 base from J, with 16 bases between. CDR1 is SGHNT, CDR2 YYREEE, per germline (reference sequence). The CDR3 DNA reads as TGTGCCAGCAGCTTGCTTTACGGGAGCGTCGGCACAGATACGCAGTATTTT. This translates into CASSLLYGSVGTDTQYF.

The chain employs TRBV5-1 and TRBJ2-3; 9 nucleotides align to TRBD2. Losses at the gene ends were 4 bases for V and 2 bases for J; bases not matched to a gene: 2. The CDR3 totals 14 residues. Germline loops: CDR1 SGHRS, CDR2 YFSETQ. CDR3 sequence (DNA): TGCGCCAGCAGCGCGGGAGGGCCCACAGATACGCAGTATTTT. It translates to CASSAGGPTDTQYF. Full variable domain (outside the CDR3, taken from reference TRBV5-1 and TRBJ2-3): KAGVTQTPRYLIKTRGQQVTLSCSPISGHRSVSWYQQTPGQGLQFLFEYFSETQRNKGNFPGRFSGRQFSNSRSEMNVSTLELGDSALYLCASSAGGPTDTQYFGPGTRLTVL.

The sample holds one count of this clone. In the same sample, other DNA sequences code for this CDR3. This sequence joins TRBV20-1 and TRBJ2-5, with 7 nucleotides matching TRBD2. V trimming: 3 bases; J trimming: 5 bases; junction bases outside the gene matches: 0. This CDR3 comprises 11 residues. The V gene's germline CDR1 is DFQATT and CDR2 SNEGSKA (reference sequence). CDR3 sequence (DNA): TGCAGTGCTAGGCGGGGGGAGACCCAGTACTTC. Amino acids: CSARRGETQYF.

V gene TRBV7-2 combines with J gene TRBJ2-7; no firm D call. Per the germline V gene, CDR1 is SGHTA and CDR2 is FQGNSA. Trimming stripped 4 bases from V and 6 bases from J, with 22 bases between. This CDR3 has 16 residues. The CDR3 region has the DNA TGTGCCAGCAGCTATGAGAGTAGTGGATGGACCTCCGAGCAGTACTTC. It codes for CASSYESSGWTSEQYF.

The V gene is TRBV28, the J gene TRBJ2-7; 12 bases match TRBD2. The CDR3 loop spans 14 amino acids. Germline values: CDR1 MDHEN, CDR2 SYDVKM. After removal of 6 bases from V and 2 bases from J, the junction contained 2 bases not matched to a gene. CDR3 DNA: TGTGCCAGCAGCAGGACTAGCGGGGCCTACGAGCAGTACTTC. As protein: CASSRTSGAYEQYF.

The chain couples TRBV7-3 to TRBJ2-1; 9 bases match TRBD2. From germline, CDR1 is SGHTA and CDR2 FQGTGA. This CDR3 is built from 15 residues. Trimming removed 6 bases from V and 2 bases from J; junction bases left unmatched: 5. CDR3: CASSFTSGPYNEQFF. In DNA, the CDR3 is TGTGCCAGCAGTTTCACTAGCGGGCCCTACAATGAGCAGTTCTTC.

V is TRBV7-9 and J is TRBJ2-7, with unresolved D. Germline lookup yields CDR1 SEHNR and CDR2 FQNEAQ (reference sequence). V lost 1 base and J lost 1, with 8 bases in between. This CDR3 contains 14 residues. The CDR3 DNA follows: TGTGCCAGCAGCTTAGGTCAAGCTTCCTACGAGCAGTACTTC. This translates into CASSLGQASYEQYF.

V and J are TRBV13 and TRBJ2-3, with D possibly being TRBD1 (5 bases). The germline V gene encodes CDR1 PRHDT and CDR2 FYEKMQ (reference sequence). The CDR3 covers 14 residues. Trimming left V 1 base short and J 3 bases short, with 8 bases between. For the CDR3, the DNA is TGTGCCAGCAGCTTAGCAGGGCGGACAGATACGCAGTATTTT. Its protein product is CASSLAGRTDTQYF.

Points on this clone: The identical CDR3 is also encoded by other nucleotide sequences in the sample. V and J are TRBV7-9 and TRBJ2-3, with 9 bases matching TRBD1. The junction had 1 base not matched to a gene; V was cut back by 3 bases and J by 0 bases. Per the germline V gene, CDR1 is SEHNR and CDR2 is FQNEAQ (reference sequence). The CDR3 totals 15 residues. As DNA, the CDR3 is TGTGCCAGCAGCTTGGGGACAGGGAGCACAGATACGCAGTATTTT. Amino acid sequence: CASSLGTGSTDTQYF.

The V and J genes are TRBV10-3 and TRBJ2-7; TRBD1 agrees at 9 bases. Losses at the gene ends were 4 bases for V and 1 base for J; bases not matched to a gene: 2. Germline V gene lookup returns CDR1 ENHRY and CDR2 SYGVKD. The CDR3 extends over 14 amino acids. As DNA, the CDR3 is TGTGCCATCAGTGGGGGACAGGGATCCTACGAGCAGTACTTC. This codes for CAISGGQGSYEQYF.

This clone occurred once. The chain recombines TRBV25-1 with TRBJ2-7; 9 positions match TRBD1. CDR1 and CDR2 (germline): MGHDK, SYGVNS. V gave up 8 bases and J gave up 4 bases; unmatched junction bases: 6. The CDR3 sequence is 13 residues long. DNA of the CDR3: TGTGCCAGCGGGGACAGGGCCGGATACGAGCAGTACTTC. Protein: CASGDRAGYEQYF.

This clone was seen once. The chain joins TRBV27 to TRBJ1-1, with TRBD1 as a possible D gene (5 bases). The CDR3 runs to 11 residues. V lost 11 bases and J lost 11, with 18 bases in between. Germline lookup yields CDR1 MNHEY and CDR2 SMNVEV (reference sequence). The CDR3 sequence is CASLGRRRAFF. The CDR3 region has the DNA TGTGCCTCCTTGGGGCGACGGAGGGCTTTCTTT.

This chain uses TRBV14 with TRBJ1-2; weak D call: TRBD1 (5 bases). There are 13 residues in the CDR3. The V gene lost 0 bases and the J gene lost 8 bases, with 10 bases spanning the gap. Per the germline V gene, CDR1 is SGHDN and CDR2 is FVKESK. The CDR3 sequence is CASSQDQGFGYTF. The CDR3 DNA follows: TGTGCCAGCAGCCAAGACCAGGGTTTCGGCTACACCTTC.

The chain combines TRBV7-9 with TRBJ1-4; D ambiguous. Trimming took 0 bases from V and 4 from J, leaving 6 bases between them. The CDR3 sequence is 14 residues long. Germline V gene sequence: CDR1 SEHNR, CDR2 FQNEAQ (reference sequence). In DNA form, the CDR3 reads TGTGCCAGCAGCTTAGCAGGGTTTAATGAAAAACTGTTTTTT. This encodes CASSLAGFNEKLFF.

In DNA form, the CDR3 reads TGTGCCAGCTCACCGAGAGGAGACAGGGGGCTCGCTAATGAAAAACTGTTTTTT. Translating it yields CASSPRGDRGLANEKLFF. This sequence joins TRBV18 and TRBJ1-4; 10 nucleotides line up with TRBD1. The V segment lost 3 bases and the J segment 3 bases; nucleotides outside the gene matches: 10. CDR1 is KGHSH, CDR2 LQKENI, per germline. The CDR3 totals 18 residues.

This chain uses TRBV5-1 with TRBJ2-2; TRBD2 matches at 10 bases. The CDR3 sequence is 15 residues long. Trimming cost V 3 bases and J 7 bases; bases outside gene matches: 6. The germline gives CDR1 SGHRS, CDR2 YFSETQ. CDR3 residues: CASSSGLAIHGELFF. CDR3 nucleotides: TGCGCCAGCAGCTCGGGACTAGCGATCCACGGGGAGCTGTTTTTT.

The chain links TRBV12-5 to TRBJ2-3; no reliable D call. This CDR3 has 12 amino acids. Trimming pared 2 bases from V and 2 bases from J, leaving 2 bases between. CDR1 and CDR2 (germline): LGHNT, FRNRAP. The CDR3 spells CASGLNTDTQYF. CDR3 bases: TGTGCTAGTGGTTTGAACACAGATACGCAGTATTTT.